This passage covers 12 T cell receptor beta chains from one sample sequenced in a study of T-cell memory formation after mild COVID-19. TCRdb fed the 5' RACE reads into MiXCR, producing one record per CDR3 protein. The repertoire consists of about 140,000 distinct CDR3 sequences, with 11% to 15% occurring once and the leading ten covering about 26%. The sample comprised PBMCs or a T cell subset sorted from them (not recorded which). The receptors were gathered from an adult woman who had mild COVID-19 (a few samples of this study predate the infection). Cell type and time point are not known.

This clonotype was detected a few times. The chain employs TRBV29-1 and TRBJ1-2; D gene unclear. This CDR3 has 16 amino acids. Trimming removed 8 bases from V and 8 bases from J, with 30 bases in between. From germline, CDR1 is SQVTM and CDR2 ANQGSEA. The CDR3: CSPPLWREPLKGGYTF. CDR3 sequence (DNA): TGCAGCCCTCCCCTATGGAGGGAACCCCTCAAAGGCGGCTACACCTTC.

The gene calls are TRBV7-9 and TRBJ1-2; perhaps TRBD1 as D (6 bases). The germline CDR1 and CDR2 sequences are SEHNR and FQNEAQ (reference sequence). V was cut by 1 base and J by 8 bases, with 17 bases left in between. The CDR3 covers 15 residues. For the CDR3, the DNA is TGTGCCAGCAGCTTAGTTGGGGGCTACGACACGGGCTACACCTTC. It encodes CASSLVGGYDTGYTF.

The rearrangement joins TRBV29-1 to TRBJ1-1; the match to TRBD1 covers 7 bases. The CDR3 runs to 17 residues. Germline CDR1 and CDR2: SQVTM and ANQGSEA. V shed 1 base and J 0 bases; nucleotides not matched to a gene: 11. Here the CDR3 DNA reads TGCAGCGTTGAAGCGGGACAGCCTTACCGGATGAACACTGAAGCTTTCTTT. This codes for CSVEAGQPYRMNTEAFF.

This sequence joins TRBV20-1 and TRBJ2-1, with D maybe TRBD1 (6 bases). V was pared by 0 bases and J by 1 base, with 13 bases between. CDR3 size: 16 residues. Germline V gene lookup returns CDR1 DFQATT and CDR2 SNEGSKA (reference sequence). CDR3 DNA: TGCAGTGCTAGAGATTTGGGGGCCTGGTCCTACAATGAGCAGTTCTTC. It specifies CSARDLGAWSYNEQFF.

This clonotype was counted ten times or more. The chain links TRBV12-3 or TRBV12-4 to TRBJ2-7, with D unresolved. V was pared by 2 bases and J by 2 bases, with 4 bases between. This CDR3 is 12 amino acids long. CDR3 in amino acids: CASSLMAYEQYF. CDR3 in DNA: TGTGCCAGCAGTTTAATGGCCTACGAGCAGTACTTC.

This clonotype was seen more than once but under ten times. The chain links TRBV2 to TRBJ2-3, with 7 bases aligning to TRBD2. This CDR3 spans 18 amino acids. In germline, CDR1 is SNHLY, CDR2 FYNNEI. After removal of 6 bases from V and 0 bases from J, the junction contained 15 bases not matched to a gene. DNA for the CDR3: TGTGCCAGCAGCCACTCCCGCGGGAGCCTTACGAGCACAGATACGCAGTATTTT. This translates into CASSHSRGSLTSTDTQYF.

This clonotype was detected once. V gene TRBV19 combines with J gene TRBJ1-5, with D hard to call. V lost 6 bases and J 6 bases, leaving 12 bases between the germline ends. Germline assignment: CDR1 LNHDA and CDR2 SQIVND (reference sequence). This CDR3 has 13 residues. DNA of the CDR3: TGTGCCAGTAGGCACGGCCTTTTTCAGCCCCAGCATTTT. Encoded protein: CASRHGLFQPQHF.

This clonotype was seen a few times. The J gene is TRBJ2-5, the V gene TRBV13, with D possibly TRBD2 on 6 matching bases. V was pared by 8 bases and J by 1 base, with 11 bases between. Germline V lookup: CDR1 PRHDT, CDR2 FYEKMQ (reference sequence). The CDR3 covers 13 residues. The CDR3 DNA sequence: TGTGCCAGCCTCCGGAGGGGCCAAGAGACCCAGTACTTC. Encoded protein: CASLRRGQETQYF.

The V gene is TRBV7-9, the J gene TRBJ1-5; 8 bases match TRBD1. Germline V gene sequence: CDR1 SEHNR, CDR2 FQNEAQ (reference sequence). Unmatched junction bases numbered 11, after V lost 5 bases and J lost 5 bases. The CDR3 has 16 amino acids. In DNA form, the CDR3 reads TGTGCCAGCAGCCCAGACAGGGGTGTTGGTCATCAGCCCCAGCATTTT. Its translation is CASSPDRGVGHQPQHF. The full variable domain, completed using reference TRBV7-9 and TRBJ1-5, is DTGVSQNPRHKITKRGQNVTFRCDPISEHNRLYWYRQTLGQGPEFLTYFQNEAQLEKSRLLSDRFSAERPKGSFSTLEIQRTEQGDSAMYLCASSPDRGVGHQPQHFGDGTRLSIL.

V usage is TRBV6-6 and J usage is TRBJ2-3, with D tentatively TRBD1 (7 bases). The CDR3 loop spans 20 amino acids. Trimming pared 2 bases from V and 2 bases from J, leaving 26 bases between. Germline CDR1 reads MNHNY; CDR2 reads SVGAGI (reference sequence). CDR3 amino acids: CASSYASDSATGTSTDTQYF. CDR3 nucleotide sequence: TGTGCCAGCAGTTACGCATCTGATTCTGCGACAGGGACTTCCACAGATACGCAGTATTTT.

V is TRBV6-2 or TRBV6-3 and J is TRBJ2-1; 8 bases are shared with TRBD2. Germline V gene lookup returns CDR1 MNHEY and CDR2 SVGEGT. CDR3 length: 16 amino acids. V dropped 0 bases and J dropped 4; count of bases not matched to a gene: 5. CDR3 coding DNA: TGTGCCAGCAGTTACTCCTTCCAGCGGGGGTACAATGAGCAGTTCTTC. Translated: CASSYSFQRGYNEQFF.

J is TRBJ1-1 and V is TRBV5-1, with a possible D match to TRBD1 (5 bases). CDR1 is SGHRS, CDR2 YFSETQ, per germline. V was trimmed by 4 bases and J by 4 bases, leaving 17 bases between them. This CDR3 spans 15 amino acids. This CDR3 reads CASSPQRGVVTEAFF. The CDR3 DNA is TGCGCCAGCAGCCCCCAAAGGGGAGTGGTCACTGAAGCTTTCTTT.